The present T cell receptor (beta chain) was sequenced within a study of identical twins. TCRdb reprocessed the 5' RACE reads with MiXCR, giving one entry per CDR3 protein. The sample includes fewer than 250,000 distinct CDR3 sequences, less than 10% of them seen just once. This clonotype was seen at least ten times. Germline V gene sequence: CDR1 GTSNPN, CDR2 SVGIG (reference sequence). This CDR3 region has 11 residues. V was trimmed by 1 base and J by 8 bases, leaving 8 bases between them. The source material was memory (CD45RO+) T cells sorted from blood. The source is a woman under 30 in good health. The chain has TRBV30 and TRBJ1-2, with no clear D. CDR3 residues: CAWSANWGYTF. In DNA, the CDR3 is TGTGCCTGGAGTGCTAATTGGGGCTACACCTTC.